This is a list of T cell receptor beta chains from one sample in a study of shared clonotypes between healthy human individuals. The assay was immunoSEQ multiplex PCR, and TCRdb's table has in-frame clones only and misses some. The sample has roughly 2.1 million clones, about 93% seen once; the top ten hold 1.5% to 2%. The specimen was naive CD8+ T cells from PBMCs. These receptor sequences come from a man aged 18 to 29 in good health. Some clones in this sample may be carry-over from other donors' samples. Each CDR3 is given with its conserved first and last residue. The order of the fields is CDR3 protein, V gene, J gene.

cdr3_aa: CASSTRGRSSDEQYF; v_call: TRBV19; j_call: TRBJ2-7
cdr3_aa: CASSQREGNNEQFF; v_call: TRBV11-3; j_call: TRBJ2-1
cdr3_aa: CATSRGGGTDTQYF; v_call: TRBV15; j_call: TRBJ2-3
cdr3_aa: CASSPRQGMFHGYTF; v_call: TRBV27; j_call: TRBJ1-2
cdr3_aa: CASSPGTGGDEQYF; v_call: TRBV28; j_call: TRBJ2-7
cdr3_aa: CASRSSGIEQYF; v_call: TRBV7-9; j_call: TRBJ2-7
cdr3_aa: CASTLFRGGGNTIYF; v_call: TRBV5-5; j_call: TRBJ1-3
cdr3_aa: CASSQKTSGVSYEQYF; v_call: TRBV4-1; j_call: TRBJ2-7
cdr3_aa: CASSQDQREETQYF; v_call: TRBV14; j_call: TRBJ2-5
cdr3_aa: CASSYRDVSSYNEQFF; v_call: TRBV6-5; j_call: TRBJ2-1
cdr3_aa: CASSWLAGGPYNEQFF; v_call: TRBV5-4; j_call: TRBJ2-1
cdr3_aa: CASSLRDSYEQYF; v_call: TRBV27; j_call: -
cdr3_aa: CASSHLDRVTDTQYF; v_call: TRBV4-2; j_call: TRBJ2-3
cdr3_aa: CASSSGTGGWEQYF; v_call: TRBV5-1; j_call: TRBJ2-7
cdr3_aa: CASSYGASYEQYF; v_call: TRBV18; j_call: TRBJ2-7
cdr3_aa: CSVAIQGLPYEQYF; v_call: TRBV29-1; j_call: TRBJ2-7
cdr3_aa: CASSPGTGAYEQYF; v_call: TRBV10-2; j_call: TRBJ2-7
cdr3_aa: CASSLGGSYNEQFF; v_call: TRBV5-1; j_call: TRBJ2-1
cdr3_aa: CASSVVGGNTGELFF; v_call: TRBV9; j_call: TRBJ2-2
cdr3_aa: CASSEGLGYEQYF; v_call: TRBV19; j_call: TRBJ2-7
cdr3_aa: CASSLGDGLNTGELFF; v_call: TRBV13; j_call: TRBJ2-2